Shown below are 23 T cell receptor beta chains from a single sample sequenced in a study of cytomegalovirus exposure and HLA in healthy donors. The primer mix had 60 Vbeta and 13 Jbeta primers. Generated by immunoSEQ multiplex PCR, the TCRdb table keeps only in-frame clones and is missing some. This table lists tens of thousands of clones. Sequenced input: PBMCs. The receptor source for this set is a human donor in good health.

The genes are TRBV5-1 and TRBJ1-1; D is possibly TRBD1 (5 bases). This CDR3 contains 15 residues. Germline CDR1 and CDR2: SGHRS and YFSETQ. Trimming shortened V by 5 bases and J by 0 bases, and 14 bases separated the two germline ends. The CDR3 is CASRGGERMNTEAFF. CDR3 coding DNA: TGCGCCAGCAGGGGGGGGGAACGGATGAACACTGAAGCTTTCTTT.

The chain is built from TRBV6-5 and TRBJ2-1; D is possibly TRBD1 (5 bases). The V gene lost 0 bases and the J gene lost 7 bases, with 7 bases spanning the gap. CDR1 is MNHEY and CDR2 is SVGAGI in the germline V gene. There are 13 residues in the CDR3. DNA for the CDR3: TGTGCCAGCAGTTACTCCCAGGGAAATGAGCAGTTCTTC. Amino acids: CASSYSQGNEQFF.

The CDR3 spells CAWSILLNTEAFF. As DNA, the CDR3 is TGTGCCTGGAGTATACTATTGAACACTGAAGCTTTCTTT. The chain recombines TRBV30 with TRBJ1-1; D uncertain. Per the germline V gene, CDR1 is GTSNPN and CDR2 is SVGIG (reference sequence). The CDR3 consists of 13 residues. V lost 2 bases, J lost 0 bases, and 7 bases lay in between. The whole variable domain, filled in from reference TRBV30 and TRBJ1-1, reads SQTIHQWPATLVQPVGSPLSLECTVEGTSNPNLYWYRQAAGRGLQLLFYSVGIGQISSEVPQNLSASRPQDRQFILSSKKLLLSDSGFYLCAWSILLNTEAFFGQGTRLTVV.

The chain carries TRBV6-1 and TRBJ1-2; a possible D gene is TRBD1 (6 bases). The CDR3 loop spans 15 amino acids. V was clipped by 2 bases and J by 8 bases, with 18 bases between them. The germline CDR1 and CDR2 sequences are MNHNS and SASEGT. The CDR3 sequence is CASSEWGLTGSGYTF. The CDR3 DNA follows: TGTGCCAGCAGTGAATGGGGCCTTACAGGGAGCGGCTACACCTTC.

V gene TRBV5-1 combines with J gene TRBJ2-3; the match to TRBD2 covers 10 bases. Germline CDR1 reads SGHRS; CDR2 reads YFSETQ. The CDR3 is 16 residues long. V gave up 1 base and J gave up 1 base; unmatched junction bases: 3. DNA of the CDR3: TGCGCCAGCAGCTTGACCGGGACTAGCGGCACAGATACGCAGTATTTT. Translation: CASSLTGTSGTDTQYF.

The chain links TRBV12-5 to TRBJ2-2; 7 bases are shared with TRBD1. The CDR3 length is 18 residues. With V trimmed by 0 bases and J by 4 bases, 11 bases remained unmatched. The germline V gene encodes CDR1 LGHNT and CDR2 FRNRAP. The CDR3 DNA reads TGTGCTAGTGGTTTGGTACAGGGGCTAGCTTCTCTCACCGGGGAGCTGTTTTTT. Its translation: CASGLVQGLASLTGELFF.

The CDR3: CSAGGNHEQYF. CDR3 DNA sequence: TGCAGTGCTGGCGGGAACCACGAGCAGTACTTC. This chain connects TRBV20-1 to TRBJ2-7; D may be TRBD2 (6 bases). The ends were cut back, 5 bases at V and 5 bases at J, with 10 bases in the middle. From germline, CDR1 is DFQATT and CDR2 SNEGSKA (reference sequence). The CDR3 contains 11 residues.

Concerning this clone itself: The junction and the germline gene differ at one end; a read error may be behind it. The chain couples TRBV30 to TRBJ1-5; D is unresolved. This CDR3 has 15 amino acids. CDR1 and CDR2 (germline): GTSNPN, SVGIG (reference sequence). CDR3 region: CAGSGWASGNQPQHF. CDR3 DNA: TGTGCCGGGAGTGGTTGGGCCTCGGGCAATCAGCCCCAGCATTTT. Filled out from reference TRBV30 and TRBJ1-5, the complete variable domain reads SQTIHQWPATLVQPVGSPLSLECTVEGTSNPNLYWYRQAAGRGLQLLFYSVGIGQISSEVPQNLSASRPQDRQFILSSKKLLLSDSGFYLCAGSGWASGNQPQHFGDGTRLSIL.

This sequence joins TRBV6-5 and TRBJ2-7, with TRBD1 identical over 7 bases. CDR1 and CDR2 (germline): MNHEY, SVGAGI. The CDR3 contains 16 residues. The ends lost 0 bases at V and 0 bases at J; junction bases unmatched: 5. CDR3 in amino acids: CASSYSTGTASYEQYF. CDR3 in DNA: TGTGCCAGCAGTTACTCTACCGGGACAGCCTCCTACGAGCAGTACTTC.

Concerning this clone itself: A junction boundary mismatches the germline segment, possibly from a read error. The V and J genes are TRBV30 and TRBJ1-5; 7 positions agree with TRBD1. Germline assignment: CDR1 GTSNPN and CDR2 SVGIG (reference sequence). The length of the CDR3 is 15 residues. The CDR3 loop is CAGSGRQGENQPQHF. CDR3 sequence (DNA): TGTGCCGGGAGTGGGCGACAGGGCGAGAATCAGCCCCAGCATTTT.

The rearrangement joins TRBV19 to TRBJ2-3; 7 positions agree with TRBD1. Germline V gene sequence: CDR1 LNHDA, CDR2 SQIVND (reference sequence). This CDR3 has 15 amino acids. Trimming at V came to 6 bases and at J to 0 bases, leaving 6 bases not matched to a gene. The CDR3 sequence: CASRLKTGSTDTQYF. As DNA, the CDR3 is TGTGCCAGTAGATTGAAGACAGGGAGCACAGATACGCAGTATTTT.

The chain is built from TRBV5-1 and TRBJ2-7; 9 nucleotides match TRBD1. Germline V lookup: CDR1 SGHRS, CDR2 YFSETQ. The CDR3 totals 14 residues. The V segment lost 4 bases and the J segment 2 bases; nucleotides outside the gene matches: 4. The CDR3 region is CASSPGQGPYEQYF. CDR3 DNA sequence: TGCGCCAGCAGCCCGGGACAGGGACCCTACGAGCAGTACTTC.

The gene calls are TRBV18 and TRBJ2-3; perhaps TRBD1 as D (5 bases). The germline V gene encodes CDR1 KGHSH and CDR2 LQKENI. Trimming removed 0 bases from V and 6 bases from J, with 7 bases in between. CDR3 length equals 13 residues. The CDR3 DNA reads as TGTGCCAGCTCACCACCCCCAGGGGATACGCAGTATTTT. Translated, it gives CASSPPPGDTQYF.

The gene calls are TRBV5-5 and TRBJ1-4, with 9 bases aligning to TRBD1. J was trimmed by 12 bases and V by 1 base; bases with no gene match: 10. The CDR3 sequence is 15 residues long. The germline gives CDR1 SGHKS, CDR2 YYEKEE (reference sequence). CDR3 coding DNA: TGTGCCAGCAGCTTGATTGGACAGGGGTCTTCGGAACTGTTTTTT. Translated: CASSLIGQGSSELFF.

The rearrangement joins TRBV30 to TRBJ2-1; the match to TRBD2 covers 10 bases. The CDR3 is 14 residues long. The J segment lost 7 bases and the V segment lost 0 bases, leaving 3 bases of the junction unmatched. Germline V gene sequence: CDR1 GTSNPN, CDR2 SVGIG (reference sequence). CDR3 nucleotides: TGTGCCTGGAGTGTAGGGACTAGCGTAAATGAGCAGTTCTTC. This sequence encodes CAWSVGTSVNEQFF.

On this clone: One end of the junction does not line up with germline, which may come from a read error. The chain employs TRBV7-7 and TRBJ2-7; 8 bases agree with TRBD1. The CDR3 is 15 residues long. CDR1 and CDR2 (germline): SSHAT, FNYEAQ (reference sequence). The CDR3 region is CASSLGQGGNYEQYF. CDR3 bases: TGTGCTAGCAGCCTCGGACAGGGCGGGAACTACGAGCAGTACTTC.

This chain links TRBV7-6 with TRBJ1-5; possibly TRBD1 for D (5 bases). This CDR3 region has 13 residues. V was cut by 5 bases and J by 5 bases, with 10 bases left in between. CDR1 is SGHVS and CDR2 is FNYEAQ in the germline V gene. CDR3 coding DNA: TGTGCCAGCAGCGAAGACAGATATCAGCCCCAGCATTTT. It is translated as CASSEDRYQPQHF.

V and J are TRBV14 and TRBJ2-3; 8 bases align to TRBD1. Germline CDR1 is SGHDN and CDR2 is FVKESK. The CDR3 is made up of 17 amino acids. V lost 4 bases and J lost 2; bases outside the gene matches: 11. In DNA, the CDR3 is TGTGCCAGCAGCCCGAAGGAGACAGGGGACTTCACAGATACGCAGTATTTT. Residues: CASSPKETGDFTDTQYF.

This chain uses TRBV5-6 with TRBJ2-5; TRBD1 aligns across 9 bases. In germline, CDR1 is SGHDT, CDR2 YYEEEE. This CDR3 contains 16 residues. V was clipped by 6 bases and J by 5 bases; unmatched bases: 14. DNA of the CDR3: TGTGCCAGCACCTGGGGAATAGGACAGGGGACCGAGACCCAGTACTTC. Translating it yields CASTWGIGQGTETQYF.

The chain uses TRBV19 and TRBJ1-3; the D is unclear. Trimming shortened V by 3 bases and J by 0 bases, and 12 bases separated the two germline ends. Germline V gives CDR1 LNHDA, CDR2 SQIVND (reference sequence). The CDR3 extends over 16 amino acids. The CDR3 loop reads CASSILPSASGNTIYF. The CDR3 DNA reads as TGTGCCAGTAGTATCCTACCGAGCGCCTCTGGAAACACCATATATTTT.

The chain combines TRBV5-6 with TRBJ1-2; a weak D match, TRBD1 (5 bases). Trimming cost V 1 base and J 8 bases, with 15 bases left between them. Germline CDR1 SGHDT, CDR2 YYEEEE. CDR3 length: 14 amino acids. The CDR3 region has the DNA TGTGCCAGCAGCTTGTACGGCGGACGGGGGGGCTACACCTTC. Translating it yields CASSLYGGRGGYTF.

V gene TRBV5-1 combines with J gene TRBJ2-1; D not resolved. The CDR3 loop spans 16 amino acids. The germline gives CDR1 SGHRS, CDR2 YFSETQ. The V end lost 2 bases, the J end lost 1 base, and 13 bases lay between the germline ends. As DNA, the CDR3 is TGCGCCAGCAGCTTCGGTCGGGTAGGTTCCTACAATGAGCAGTTCTTC. It yields the protein CASSFGRVGSYNEQFF.

The V and J genes are TRBV7-2 and TRBJ2-1, with 10 bases identical to TRBD1. The V gene's germline CDR1 is SGHTA and CDR2 FQGNSA. The CDR3 is made up of 15 amino acids. Germline trimming cut 2 bases from V and 7 bases from J; bases unmatched to any gene: 5. Written as DNA, the CDR3 is TGTGCCAGCAGCTTAACCGCGGGACAGGGGAATGAGCAGTTCTTC. This translates into CASSLTAGQGNEQFF.